One and the same sample provided the 7 T cell receptor beta chains below, sequenced in a study of shared clonotypes between healthy human individuals. Generated by immunoSEQ multiplex PCR, the TCRdb table keeps only in-frame clones and is missing some. The table records about 2.1 million clones, roughly 95% of them present only once. Positive CCR7 selection of CD45RO-negative cells yielded the naive CD8 cells, and terminally differentiated effector memory CD45RA+ cells were excluded. Material for sequencing was naive CD8+ T cells from PBMCs. These receptors were collected from a young man in good health. Some clones in this sample may be carry-over from other donors' samples.

A remark on this clone: The same CDR3 can be traced to other DNA sequences in this sample. This chain connects TRBV28 to TRBJ2-7; D not resolved. V dropped 2 bases and J dropped 5 bases, with 4 bases sitting between them. CDR1 is MDHEN, CDR2 SYDVKM, per germline. The CDR3 has 11 amino acids. CDR3 coding DNA: TGTGCCAGCAGTTTAGGTAACGAGCAGTACTTC. This codes for CASSLGNEQYF.

This rearrangement joins TRBV4-1 to TRBJ2-7, with D possibly being TRBD1 (6 bases). CDR3 length equals 18 residues. The V gene lost 0 bases and the J gene lost 2 bases, with 20 bases spanning the gap. CDR1 and CDR2 (germline): MGHRA, YSYEKL. The CDR3 DNA sequence: TGCGCCAGCAGCCAAGACCAGAGGGGGAGAGGTGTGACCTACGAGCAGTACTTC. Its translation: CASSQDQRGRGVTYEQYF.

The count of this clone is one. This chain joins TRBV10-3 and TRBJ2-7; D might be TRBD1 or TRBD2, each matching 5 bases. Trimming stripped 0 bases from V and 2 bases from J, with 11 bases between. The CDR3 has 15 amino acids. Germline V CDR1 and CDR2: ENHRY, SYGVKD. For the CDR3, the DNA is TGTGCCATCAGTGAGTCGTTTGGGACCGCCTACGAGCAGTACTTC. This sequence encodes CAISESFGTAYEQYF.

CDR3 loop: CASSPQGGVGYGYTF. The CDR3 nucleotides are TGTGCCAGCAGCCCACAGGGGGGGGTCGGCTATGGCTACACCTTC. The chain employs TRBV28 and TRBJ1-2, with 8 nucleotides matching TRBD1. CDR3 length: 15 residues. J gave up 4 bases and V 6 bases, and 10 bases lay outside the gene matches. CDR1 is MDHEN, CDR2 SYDVKM, per germline.

CDR3 sequence (DNA): TGTGCCAGCAGTTTAGGGACCGAGGGTTGGGGCTCCTACGAGCAGTACTTC. The encoded protein is CASSLGTEGWGSYEQYF. J is TRBJ2-7 and V is TRBV28; D may correspond to TRBD1 or TRBD2 (5 bases each). V was clipped by 2 bases and J by 0 bases, with 17 bases between them. The CDR3 has 17 amino acids. Germline loops: CDR1 MDHEN, CDR2 SYDVKM.

The V and J genes are TRBV7-2 and TRBJ2-2; 7 nucleotides agree with TRBD1. Germline loops: CDR1 SGHTA, CDR2 FQGNSA. V lost 8 bases, J lost 9 bases, and 6 bases stayed unmatched. The CDR3 totals 12 residues. CDR3 amino acids: CASHTGVRELFF. The CDR3 nucleotides are TGTGCCAGCCATACAGGGGTCCGGGAGCTGTTTTTT.

The chain links TRBV7-8 to TRBJ1-1; 10 nucleotides line up with TRBD1. CDR1 and CDR2 (germline): SGHVS, FQNEAQ. The CDR3 sequence is 15 residues long. V dropped 5 bases and J dropped 4; count of bases not matched to a gene: 7. CDR3: CASSDRDRGGTEAFF. The CDR3 bases are TGTGCCAGCAGCGACCGGGACAGGGGAGGCACTGAAGCTTTCTTT.